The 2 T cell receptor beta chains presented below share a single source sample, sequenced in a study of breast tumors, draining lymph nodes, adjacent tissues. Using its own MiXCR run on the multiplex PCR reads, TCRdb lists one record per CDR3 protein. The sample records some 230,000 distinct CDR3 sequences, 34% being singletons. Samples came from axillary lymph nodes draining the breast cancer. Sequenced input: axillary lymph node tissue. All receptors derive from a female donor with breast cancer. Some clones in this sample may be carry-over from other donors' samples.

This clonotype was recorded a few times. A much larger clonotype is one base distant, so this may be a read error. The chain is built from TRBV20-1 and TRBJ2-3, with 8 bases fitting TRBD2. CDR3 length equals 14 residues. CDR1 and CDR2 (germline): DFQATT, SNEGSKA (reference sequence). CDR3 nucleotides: TGCTCGCTGGCCCCGGGGAGCGGGAGAGCTACGCAGTATTTT. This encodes CSLAPGSGRATQYF.

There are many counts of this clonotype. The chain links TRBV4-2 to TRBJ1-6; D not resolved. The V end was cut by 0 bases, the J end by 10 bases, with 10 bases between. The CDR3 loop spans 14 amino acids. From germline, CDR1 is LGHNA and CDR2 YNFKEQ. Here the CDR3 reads CASSQEGSGSPLHF. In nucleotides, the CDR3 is TGTGCCAGCAGCCAAGAAGGCAGTGGCTCACCCCTCCACTTT.